This T cell receptor (beta chain) was sequenced for a study of blood T cell repertoires in COVID-19. As for the study in general: Sources were T cells, B-cell-depleted T cells, or PBMCs; the material itself was cDNA or gDNA.

Original handling: Amplification with reference gene primers provided the estimates of nucleated cell counts. This table comes from immunoSEQ multiplex PCR, and its TCRdb copy is limited to in-frame clones, with some not included. The V and J calls and clone size come from that table; D and trimming were worked out from the DNA. The table includes roughly 330,000 clones, 87% detected once. Germline V CDR1 and CDR2: LNHDA, SQIVND (reference sequence). Trimming removed 0 bases from V and 3 bases from J; junction bases left unmatched: 1. There are 14 residues in the CDR3. V and J are TRBV19 and TRBJ1-1, with 7 positions matching TRBD1. This TCR derives from a woman in her 30s who had recovered from COVID-19. Material: PBMCs or T cells enriched from blood (not recorded which). As DNA, the CDR3 is TGTGCCAGTAGTATAGAAGGGGGCTACACTGAAGCTTTCTTT. Protein sequence: CASSIEGGYTEAFF.